This T cell receptor beta chain was sequenced during a study of vaccination and CD4 T cells after COVID-19. On the study more broadly: Convalescent participants consisted of six males and four females, two being Hispanic.

Concerning this clonotype: What it binds is not known.

The Oncomine TCR Beta short-read assay sequenced DNA from cultured CD4+ T cells. TCRdb processed the PCR reads anew with MiXCR; each CDR3 protein has one entry. The sample records about 26,000 distinct CDR3 sequences, 40% being singletons. This CDR3 region has 14 residues. Between the trimmed V and J ends, which lost 4 bases and 2 bases, there was a span of 12 bases. Per germline, CDR1 MNHEY and CDR2 SMNVEV (reference sequence). The treatment here: roughly ten-day PBMC culture with coronavirus spike peptide pools or control peptides (ViraFEST assay). The TCR originated in a human donor who had recovered from COVID-19. The sequenced sample was CD4+ T cells from blood, cultured in vitro. V is TRBV27 and J is TRBJ2-7, with D possibly TRBD2 on 6 matching bases. CDR3 residues: CASSSHRTTYEQYF. The CDR3 DNA is TGTGCCAGCAGTTCTCATCGGACTACCTACGAGCAGTACTTC.